The sequence of this T cell receptor beta chain was determined in a study of CD8+ T cells in alopecia areata. CDR1 and CDR2 (germline): MNHEY, SMNVEV (reference sequence). Trimming stripped 6 bases from V and 5 bases from J, with 17 bases between. The CDR3 length is 14 residues. Regarding the study as a whole: Just one nonresponder means the tie between baseline CD8+ expansion and response stays uncertain. Resident alphabeta T cells of normal skin are also sequenced in scalp samples. With tofacitinib ongoing, many expanded lesional clones persisted in both scalp and blood.

Treatment specified: oral pan-JAK inhibitor, 5-10 mg twice daily. On this clone itself: Its antigen is not known.

Extraction and reverse transcription of RNA yielded cDNA as the sequencing template. The assay was immunoSEQ multiplex PCR, and TCRdb's table has in-frame clones only and misses some. The sample contains 110,000 to 150,000 clones, roughly four fifths of which appear only once. The rearrangement joins TRBV27 to TRBJ2-7; D may correspond to TRBD1 or TRBD2 (5 bases each). The receptor was isolated from a human donor with alopecia areata. Material: CD8+ T cells sorted from blood, obtained at week 4, from a patient treated with tofacitinib. CDR3: CASSQPRGGHEQYF. In DNA, the CDR3 is TGTGCCAGCAGCCAACCGAGGGGCGGGCACGAGCAGTACTTC.